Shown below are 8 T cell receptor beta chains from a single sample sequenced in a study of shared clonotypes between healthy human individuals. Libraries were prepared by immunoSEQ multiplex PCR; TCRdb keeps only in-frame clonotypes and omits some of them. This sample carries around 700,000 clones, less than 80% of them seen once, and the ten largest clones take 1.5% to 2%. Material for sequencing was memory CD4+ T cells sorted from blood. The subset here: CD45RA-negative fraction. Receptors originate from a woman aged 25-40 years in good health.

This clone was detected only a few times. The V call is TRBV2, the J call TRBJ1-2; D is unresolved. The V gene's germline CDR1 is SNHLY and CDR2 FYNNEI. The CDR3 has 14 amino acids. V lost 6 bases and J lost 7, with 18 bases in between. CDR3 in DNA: TGTGCCAGCAGACCCACAACCGGTTCGGGTGGCTACACCTTC. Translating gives CASRPTTGSGGYTF.

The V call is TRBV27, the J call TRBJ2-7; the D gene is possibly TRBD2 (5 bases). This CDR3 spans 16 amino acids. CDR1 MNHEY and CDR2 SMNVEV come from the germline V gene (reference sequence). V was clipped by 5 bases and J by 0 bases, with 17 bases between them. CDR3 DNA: TGTGCCAGCAGTACCTCGGTCGGGATCCCCTCCTACGAGCAGTACTTC. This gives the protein CASSTSVGIPSYEQYF.

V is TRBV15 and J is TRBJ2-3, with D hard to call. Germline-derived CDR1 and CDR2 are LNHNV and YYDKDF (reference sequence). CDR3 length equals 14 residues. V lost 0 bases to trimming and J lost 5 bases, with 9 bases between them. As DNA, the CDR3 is TGTGCCACCAGCAGAGATTTCGGAGTAGATACGCAGTATTTT. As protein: CATSRDFGVDTQYF.

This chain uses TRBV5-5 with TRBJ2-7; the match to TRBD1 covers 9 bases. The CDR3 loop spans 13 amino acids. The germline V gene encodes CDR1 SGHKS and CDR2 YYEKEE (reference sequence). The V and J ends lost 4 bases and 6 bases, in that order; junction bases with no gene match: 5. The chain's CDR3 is CASSGLTGGEQYF. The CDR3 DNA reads TGTGCCAGCAGCGGGCTGACAGGGGGCGAGCAGTACTTC.

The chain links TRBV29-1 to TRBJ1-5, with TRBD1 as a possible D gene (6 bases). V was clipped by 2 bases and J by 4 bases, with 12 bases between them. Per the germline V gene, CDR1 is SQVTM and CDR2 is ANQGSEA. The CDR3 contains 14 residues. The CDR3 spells CSVESGGRNQPQHF. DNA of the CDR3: TGCAGCGTTGAATCCGGGGGCCGGAATCAGCCCCAGCATTTT.

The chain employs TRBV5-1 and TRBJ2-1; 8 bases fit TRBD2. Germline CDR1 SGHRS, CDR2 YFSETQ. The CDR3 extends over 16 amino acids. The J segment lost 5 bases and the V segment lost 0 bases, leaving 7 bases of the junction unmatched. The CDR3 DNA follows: TGCGCCAGCAGCTTGGATGCGACTAGCGTAAACAATGAGCAGTTCTTC. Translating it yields CASSLDATSVNNEQFF.

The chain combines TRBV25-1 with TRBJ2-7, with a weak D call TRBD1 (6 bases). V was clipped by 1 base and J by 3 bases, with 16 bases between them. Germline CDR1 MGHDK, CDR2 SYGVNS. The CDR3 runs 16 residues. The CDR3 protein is CASSESVGQGNYEQYF. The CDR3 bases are TGTGCCAGCAGTGAATCTGTAGGGCAGGGGAACTACGAGCAGTACTTC.

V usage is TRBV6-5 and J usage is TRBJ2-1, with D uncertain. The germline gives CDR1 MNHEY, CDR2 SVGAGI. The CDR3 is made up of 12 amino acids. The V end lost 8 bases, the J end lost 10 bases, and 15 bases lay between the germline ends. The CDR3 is CASYSPSTEQFF. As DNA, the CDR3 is TGTGCCAGCTATTCCCCCTCTACGGAGCAGTTCTTC.